These 15 T cell receptor beta chains originate from one sample sequenced in a study of Tregs in tolerant kidney transplant recipients. Recipients received nonmyeloablative bone marrow transplants from related graft donors, with transient mixed chimerism. Produced via immunoSEQ multiplex PCR; TCRdb's table is partial and in-frame only. The table has tens of thousands of clones, 93% seen once; the top ten hold 1.6%. The input for sequencing was CD4+ T cells from blood (PBMCs), taken 12 months after the transplant. The receptors shown here come from a human patient who received a combined kidney and bone marrow transplant. Some of the T cells might come from the graft donor.

Concerning this clone itself: Germline and junction disagree at one end, which may indicate a read error. The V gene is TRBV5-4, the J gene TRBJ2-4, with D perhaps matching TRBD2 (5 bases). CDR1 SGHNT and CDR2 YYREEE come from the germline V gene (reference sequence). This CDR3 comprises 11 residues. CDR3 DNA: TGTGCCAGCAGCTTGGTGTGGGAGTCCAACTTC. This encodes CASSLVWESNF.

The CDR3 nucleotides read TGTGCCAGCAGCTTAGGGCACAGGGGGTACGAGCAGTACTTC. Translating gives CASSLGHRGYEQYF. The chain has TRBV7-9 and TRBJ2-7, with TRBD1 identical over 8 bases. The CDR3 spans 14 residues. From germline, CDR1 is SEHNR and CDR2 FQNEAQ (reference sequence). Germline trimming cut 1 base from V and 4 bases from J; bases unmatched to any gene: 3. Complete variable domain (other parts from reference TRBV7-9 and TRBJ2-7): DTGVSQNPRHKITKRGQNVTFRCDPISEHNRLYWYRQTLGQGPEFLTYFQNEAQLEKSRLLSDRFSAERPKGSFSTLEIQRTEQGDSAMYLCASSLGHRGYEQYFGPGTRLTVT.

The chain has TRBV2 and TRBJ1-1; D is possibly TRBD1 (6 bases). CDR3 size: 14 residues. Trimming took 8 bases from V and 5 from J, leaving 18 bases between them. Germline V gene data show CDR1 as SNHLY and CDR2 as FYNNEI. CDR3 region: CASPGKGGETEAFF. CDR3 in DNA: TGTGCCAGCCCTGGTAAGGGGGGGGAGACTGAAGCTTTCTTT.

The chain employs TRBV5-1 and TRBJ1-3; possibly TRBD1 for D (5 bases). V was trimmed by 4 bases and J by 0 bases, leaving 8 bases between them. The CDR3 extends over 14 amino acids. Looked up from germline, CDR1 is SGHRS and CDR2 is YFSETQ. CDR3 residues: CASSPTDSGNTIYF. The CDR3 DNA follows: TGCGCCAGCAGCCCGACAGACTCTGGAAACACCATATATTTT.

The chain joins TRBV6-5 to TRBJ1-2, with no clear D. Germline V gene sequence: CDR1 MNHEY, CDR2 SVGAGI. The CDR3 runs 13 residues. Trimming cost V 2 bases and J 4 bases, with 8 bases left between them. The CDR3 protein is CASSYVGRYGYTF. For the CDR3, the DNA is TGTGCCAGCAGTTACGTGGGCCGCTATGGCTACACCTTC.

This chain connects TRBV4-3 to TRBJ2-7; a possible D gene is TRBD2 (6 bases). The ends were cut back, 1 base at V and 9 bases at J, with 19 bases in the middle. CDR3 length: 15 amino acids. Germline CDR1 is LGHNA and CDR2 is YSLEER. CDR3: CASSQGPGLASVQYF. CDR3 sequence (DNA): TGCGCCAGCAGCCAAGGACCGGGACTCGCCTCGGTGCAGTACTTC.

The rearrangement uses TRBV4-1 and TRBJ1-5, with D perhaps TRBD1 (6 bases). The CDR3 sequence is 16 residues long. Germline CDR1 reads MGHRA; CDR2 reads YSYEKL. The V and J ends lost 4 bases and 6 bases respectively, with 19 bases between them. CDR3: CASSPQGIPLGQPQHF. The CDR3 bases are TGCGCCAGCAGCCCCCAGGGGATACCTCTGGGTCAGCCCCAGCATTTT.

In DNA form, the CDR3 reads TGTGCCACCAGCAGAGACTTTCCAATTAGCGGGAACCCCTCCTACGAGCAGTACTTC. It is translated as CATSRDFPISGNPSYEQYF. This chain joins TRBV15 and TRBJ2-7; the match to TRBD2 covers 8 bases. The CDR3 covers 19 residues. Trimming cost V 0 bases and J 0 bases; bases outside gene matches: 13. Germline V gene data show CDR1 as LNHNV and CDR2 as YYDKDF (reference sequence).

The chain joins TRBV18 to TRBJ2-7; TRBD1 aligns across 8 bases. V shed 1 base, J shed 2 bases, and the junction held 7 bases outside the gene matches. CDR3 size: 16 residues. CDR1 and CDR2 (germline): KGHSH, LQKENI. CDR3 loop: CASSPRAGQGPYEQYF. As DNA, the CDR3 is TGTGCCAGCTCACCACGTGCAGGACAGGGACCCTACGAGCAGTACTTC.

The rearrangement uses TRBV11-2 and TRBJ1-2; D possibly corresponds to TRBD1 (5 bases). The CDR3 length is 15 residues. Germline V gene data show CDR1 as SGHAT and CDR2 as FQNNGV. V gave up 0 bases and J gave up 4 bases, with 12 bases separating them. DNA for the CDR3: TGTGCCAGCAGCTTAGAGCCGACAGCCCTCTATGGCTACACCTTC. It codes for CASSLEPTALYGYTF.

This chain joins TRBV25-1 and TRBJ2-1; D is ambiguous. The CDR3 length is 15 residues. Trimming removed 5 bases at V and 0 bases at J, with 11 bases between. The germline V gene encodes CDR1 MGHDK and CDR2 SYGVNS. The chain's CDR3 is CASSHSLSSYNEQFF. The CDR3 nucleotides read TGTGCCAGCAGTCACAGCCTGAGCTCCTACAATGAGCAGTTCTTC.

The chain is built from TRBV4-2 and TRBJ2-7, with TRBD1 matching 11 bases. The J segment lost 0 bases and the V segment lost 3 bases, leaving 7 bases of the junction unmatched. CDR1 LGHNA and CDR2 YNFKEQ come from the germline V gene. The CDR3 has 17 amino acids. CDR3 sequence (DNA): TGTGCCAGCAGCCAGGACAGGGGGCGCACGGGCTCCTACGAGCAGTACTTC. Translation gives CASSQDRGRTGSYEQYF.

The V and J genes are TRBV27 and TRBJ1-2; D perhaps matches TRBD1 (6 bases). The ends were cut back, 2 bases at V and 0 bases at J, with 7 bases in the middle. Per germline, CDR1 MNHEY and CDR2 SMNVEV (reference sequence). The CDR3 is 14 amino acids. In DNA form, the CDR3 reads TGTGCCAGCAGTTTAGCAGGGGCTAACTATGGCTACACCTTC. Protein: CASSLAGANYGYTF.

The table lists this clone with a count of one. This chain joins TRBV4-3 and TRBJ2-5, with D possibly TRBD1 on 5 matching bases. The CDR3 covers 14 residues. V was pared by 0 bases and J by 3 bases, with 8 bases between. The germline CDR1 and CDR2 sequences are LGHNA and YSLEER. This chain's CDR3 is CASSQELREETQYF. CDR3 DNA sequence: TGCGCCAGCAGCCAAGAACTCAGGGAAGAGACCCAGTACTTC.

J is TRBJ2-1 and V is TRBV11-3; TRBD2 matches at 8 bases. Germline CDR1 and CDR2: SGHNT and YENEEA. The ends lost 4 bases at V and 1 base at J; junction bases unmatched: 6. This CDR3 has 16 amino acids. CDR3 DNA: TGTGCCAGCAGCTCTCAGCGGGAGTTATCCTACAATGAGCAGTTCTTC. Encoded protein: CASSSQRELSYNEQFF. Full variable domain (rest looked up from reference TRBV11-3 and TRBJ2-1): EAGVVQSPRYKIIEKKQPVAFWCNPISGHNTLYWYLQNLGQGPELLIRYENEEAVDDSQLPKDRFSAERLKGVDSTLKIQPAELGDSAVYLCASSSQRELSYNEQFFGPGTRLTVL.